The present entry profiles one T cell receptor (beta chain) with its context. What it binds is unknown. Clones were sequenced by immunoSEQ multiplex PCR, and TCRdb holds only the in-frame ones, with some missing. The sample contains roughly 100,000 clones, 88% of which appear only once. The length of the CDR3 is 14 residues. Germline V CDR1 and CDR2: SGHKS, YYEKEE (reference sequence). The germline V and J ends were trimmed by 0 bases and 4 bases, with 8 bases remaining between them. This sample is drawn from a study of identifying expanded T cells in peripheral blood. Study-wide results and caveats: About 1.2 clones differed between technical replicates, versus approximately 16 and 19 over time.

The source of this sequence is a person aged 18 to 75 in good health. Sequencing used blood. The rearrangement links TRBV5-5 to TRBJ1-3; D is undetermined. The chain's CDR3 is CASSLDRPGNTIYF. The DNA of the CDR3 is TGTGCCAGCAGCTTGGATCGTCCCGGAAACACCATATATTTT.